Listed below are T cell receptor beta chains from one sample, sequenced in a study of T cell responses to AZD1222 COVID-19 vaccine. The repertoire was sequenced with immunoSEQ multiplex PCR; TCRdb's copy has only in-frame clones and lacks some. Of some 130,000 clones listed, around 93% are singletons. Material: peripheral blood, obtained 28 days after the second AZD1222 dose. The receptors were sampled from an adult who received the AZD1222 COVID-19 vaccine. Both conserved end residues are part of each CDR3. The D gene is left open where the match is weak. Clone size is not always given. Where it is, it says once, few, many or a class for expanded clones.

cdr3_aa cdr3_nt v_call clone_size d_call j_call cdr3_length
CASGGGFEPQHF TGTGCCAGCGGGGGGGGTTTTGAGCCCCAGCATTTT TRBV6-5 NA NA TRBJ1-5 12
CASSSRTGLIGGYTF TGTGCCAGCAGCTCTCGGACAGGGCTAATCGGGGGCTACACCTTC TRBV28 NA TRBD1 TRBJ1-2 15
CASSQDQGEYYGYTF TGCGCCAGCAGCCAAGATCAGGGGGAGTACTATGGCTACACCTTC TRBV4-1 NA TRBD1 TRBJ1-2 15
CASSHGPGQGYTEAFF TGTGCCAGCAGCCATGGACCGGGACAGGGTTACACTGAAGCTTTCTTT TRBV3-1/TRBV3-2 NA TRBD1 TRBJ1-1 16
CASSQLHRRTEAFF TGTGCCAGCAGCCAGTTACATCGGAGGACTGAAGCTTTCTTT TRBV7-2 once NA TRBJ1-1 14
CASSLTGPTNEKLFF TGTGCCAGCAGCTTGACAGGCCCAACTAATGAAAAACTGTTTTTT TRBV5-6 NA NA TRBJ1-4 15
CATSREEVRYSQGSDTQYF TGTGCCACCAGCAGAGAAGAGGTTCGTTACAGTCAGGGATCAGATACGCAGTATTTT TRBV15 NA NA TRBJ2-3 19
CASSLGLDSTDTQYF TGCGCCAGCAGCTTGGGACTTGATAGCACAGATACGCAGTATTTT TRBV5-1 NA NA TRBJ2-3 15
CASSHREQANQPQHF TGTGCCAGCAGCCATAGAGAACAAGCAAATCAGCCCCAGCATTTT TRBV5-5 NA NA TRBJ1-5 15
CASSTPNYGYTF TGTGCCAGCAGTACACCTAACTATGGCTACACCTTC TRBV6-5 once NA TRBJ1-2 12
CASSLRGTNEKLFF TGTGCCAGCAGCTTACGGGGGACCAATGAAAAACTGTTTTTT TRBV7-9 NA NA TRBJ1-4 14
CSVLGQDYGYTF TGCAGCGTTTTAGGGCAGGACTATGGCTACACCTTC TRBV29-1 NA NA TRBJ1-2 12
CASSDTWGATDTQYF TGTGCCAGCAGCGATACTTGGGGGGCCACAGATACGCAGTATTTT TRBV28 NA NA TRBJ2-3 15
CASSYSYRSNQPQHF TGTGCCAGCAGTTACTCCTACAGGAGCAATCAGCCCCAGCATTTT TRBV6-5 NA NA TRBJ1-5 15
CASTAGMNTEAFF TGTGCCAGTACCGCAGGAATGAACACTGAAGCTTTCTTT TRBV19 NA NA TRBJ1-1 13
CAWSAGRGANVLTF TGTGCCTGGAGTGCAGGGAGAGGGGCCAACGTCCTGACTTTC TRBV30 NA NA TRBJ2-6 14
CASRSQEKLFF TGTGCCAGCAGATCCCAAGAAAAACTGTTTTTT TRBV6-5 NA NA TRBJ1-4 11
CASSIGGPNGELFF TGTGCCAGTAGTATAGGCGGTCCAAACGGGGAGCTGTTTTTT TRBV19 NA NA TRBJ2-2 14
CSVTDRRPEKLFF TGCAGCGTTACGGACAGGAGGCCTGAAAAACTGTTTTTT TRBV29-1 NA TRBD1 TRBJ1-4 13
CASTGTGSYEQYF TGTGCCAGCACAGGGACAGGATCCTACGAGCAGTACTTC TRBV7-8 NA TRBD1 TRBJ2-7 13
CASSPYQNRNEKLFF TGTGCCAGCAGCCCCTATCAAAATCGGAATGAAAAACTGTTTTTT TRBV6-2/TRBV6-3 once NA TRBJ1-4 15
CATSDSGLAGGPVYNEQFF TGTGCCACCAGTGACTCCGGACTAGCGGGAGGGCCTGTCTACAATGAGCAGTTCTTC TRBV24-1 once TRBD2 TRBJ2-1 19
CATSRDRGPGNTIYF TGTGCCACCAGCAGAGATAGGGGGCCGGGAAACACCATATATTTT TRBV15 NA TRBD1 TRBJ1-3 15
CASSDGTAGDEQYF TGCGCCAGCAGTGATGGGACGGCGGGGGATGAGCAGTACTTC TRBV10-1 NA TRBD2 TRBJ2-7 14
CASSQDRGTGVEKLFF TGCGCCAGCAGCCAAGATCGGGGGACAGGGGTTGAAAAACTGTTTTTT TRBV4-1 NA TRBD1 TRBJ1-4 16
CASSSGQASYGYTF TGTGCCAGTAGTTCAGGACAGGCGAGCTATGGCTACACCTTC TRBV19 NA TRBD1 TRBJ1-2 14
CASSMSGIFRSGANVLTF TGTGCCAGCAGTATGTCAGGAATTTTTCGCTCTGGGGCCAACGTCCTGACTTTC TRBV25-1 NA NA TRBJ2-6 18
CASSLRRHYTNTGELFF TGTGCCAGCAGCTTGCGGCGACACTACACGAACACCGGGGAGCTGTTTTTT TRBV7-9 NA NA TRBJ2-2 17
CAWSAALTGELFF TGTGCCTGGAGTGCGGCGCTCACCGGGGAGCTGTTTTTT TRBV30 NA NA TRBJ2-2 13
CASSSNPPDTQYF TGTGCCAGCAGCTCTAACCCCCCCGATACGCAGTATTTT TRBV7-8 NA NA TRBJ2-3 13
CASSHADRANYGYTF TGTGCCAGCAGCCACGCCGACAGGGCTAACTATGGCTACACCTTC TRBV3-1/TRBV3-2 NA TRBD1 TRBJ1-2 15
CASSPQRQAYNSPLHF TGTGCCAGCAGCCCTCAGCGGCAGGCCTATAATTCACCCCTCCACTTT TRBV5-4 NA NA TRBJ1-6 16
CASSMGQGVNEQFF TGCGCCAGCAGCATGGGACAGGGGGTTAATGAGCAGTTCTTC TRBV5-1 NA TRBD1 TRBJ2-1 14
CASRSTWGELFF TGTGCCAGCAGATCCACCTGGGGGGAGCTGTTTTTT TRBV6-5 NA NA TRBJ2-2 12
CASSYSLAGFYEQYF TGTGCCAGCAGTTACAGTCTAGCGGGTTTCTACGAGCAGTACTTC TRBV6-5 NA TRBD2 TRBJ2-7 15
CASREGYGYTF TGCGCCAGCAGGGAGGGGTATGGCTACACCTTC TRBV10-1 NA NA TRBJ1-2 11
CASSRQGARGYTF TGTGCCAGCAGTCGACAGGGGGCGCGGGGCTACACCTTC TRBV6-2/TRBV6-3 NA TRBD1 TRBJ1-2 13
CASSHLLRSNTGELFF TGTGCCAGCAGTCACCTTTTGCGGTCGAACACCGGGGAGCTGTTTTTT TRBV5-5 once NA TRBJ2-2 16
CASSQTGTGLYGYTF TGTGCCAGCTCACAGACCGGGACAGGGCTCTATGGCTACACCTTC TRBV18 NA TRBD1 TRBJ1-2 15